This T cell receptor beta chain was sequenced for a study of cytomegalovirus exposure and HLA in healthy donors (dated by TCRdb to about 2017). About the investigation overall: In an earlier analysis of under 750 of the donors, approximately 260 Gb of sequence data and just under 120 million unique TCR beta sequences from about 190 million T cells were reported. An early release covering over 500 HLA-typed donors comprised about 290 gigabases of sequencing data and around 85 million unique TCR sequences. Among the approximately 420 genotyped donors, approximately 81% belonged to the genetic ancestry cluster associated with self-reported Caucasian donors. The study aimed to test whether signatures of past pathogen exposure could be identified by cataloging public T cell receptors. Using immunosequencing, the study profiled T cell repertoires from fewer than 850 subjects and related those repertoires to cytomegalovirus serostatus. In addition to the first cohort of roughly 670 subjects, a separate validation cohort of some 120 different subjects was used. High-throughput TCR immunosequencing, statistical association of individual TCRs with disease status, and machine learning were combined to predict cytomegalovirus infection status. A later analysis re-examined previously published TCR beta repertoires from just over 650 donors and added high-resolution HLA genotyping to investigate patterns of TCR occurrence. The later analysis used no new phenotypic data to find candidate immune exposures, relying instead on TCR beta sequences and their occurrence across donors. An earlier analysis of approximately 580 of the donors used high-throughput TCR beta sequencing to judge whether each TCR beta V gene segment behaved as functional or pseudogenic. Donor age, sex, ethnicity and CMV serostatus were compiled together with the repertoire data. A later genetic analysis used genome-wide SNP genotypes for 398 of the 666 donors, treating that subset as a discovery cohort. Every repertoire in the discovery cohort had been generated on one and the same sequencing platform. HLA typing covered class I and class II loci at four-digit resolution. The number of donors typed differed by locus, with roughly 620-630 for A, B, C, DRB1 and DQB1, more than 500 for DQA1, over 600 for DPA1, and 472 for DPB1. Roughly five DR-DQ haplotypes were treated as single units for association and clustering because of strong linkage in the cohort. Among 300 to 450 genotyped donors of the cohort, an average of around 240,000 unique TCR beta nucleotide sequences were sequenced per donor, about a sixth of them non-productive.

This clone appeared a few times. Its antigen is still unknown. There are no base qualities to consult, and no much larger clone falls within one base. The CDR3 starts with the cysteine, ends with the phenylalanine, and has 15 residues. The CDR3 DNA has 45 bases and is translated from base 1. Trimming accounts for 3 bases at V and 5 bases at J, while the number of junction bases matched to no gene is 7. The germline V gene (reference sequence) supplies CDR1 LNHDA and CDR2 SQIVND. The cohort was made up of about 610 healthy bone marrow donors. All cohort members were sampled while nominally healthy, although unrecorded immune exposures were likely present. The donor tested CMV seronegative, placing the donor among the roughly 400 seronegative members of the cohort. A peripheral blood sample was collected from each donor, and TCR beta sequencing was performed on peripheral blood mononuclear cells. The Qiagen DNeasy Blood Extraction Kit was used to extract genomic DNA from the blood cell samples.

The library came from the immunoSEQ multiplex PCR assay. For the multiplex PCR, a mixture combining 60 forward primers for TCR Vbeta segments and 13 reverse primers for TCR Jbeta segments was used. Amplification of the CDR3 region of rearranged TCR beta genes was performed with a multiplex PCR assay on genomic DNA. The amplified TCR beta libraries were sequenced on the Illumina HiSeq System as 87-base-pair reads. The paper's processing steps were these. A later analysis counted about 80 million unique TCR beta chains across the 650 to 700 repertoires, and some 11 million of these chains were shared by at least two donors. A nearest-neighbor algorithm error-corrected the raw reads and collapsed the reads into unique sequences, merging closely related sequences to remove PCR and sequencing errors. To assign V, D and J gene segments, CDR3 sequences were aligned to IMGT reference sequences. For a sequence to be retained, at least a six-nucleotide match to both a V gene segment and a J gene segment was required. Rearrangements were called productive when the CDR3 lacked stop codons and stayed in frame with V and J; all others were non-productive. CDR3 was defined according to IMGT convention as the region running from the second conserved V-encoded cysteine to the conserved J-encoded phenylalanine. In an earlier analysis of 587 of the donors, sequences lacking an unambiguous match to a single V gene segment were excluded. In an earlier analysis of some 590 of the donors, a V segment was called functional when productive rearrangements were above 56.7%, and segregating when the standard deviation between donors exceeded 5%. To diagnose cytomegalovirus status from the catalog of TCR beta chain sequences, a statistical classification framework was built. V and J gene assignment, in a later analysis, came from comparing TCR nucleotide sequences with IMGT/GENE-DB human TR gene sequences. The TCRdist pipeline was used in a later analysis to assign CDR3 sequences and most-parsimonious VDJ recombination scenarios. In a later analysis, each TCR beta chain was defined by its CDR3 amino acid sequence together with its V-gene family, and reads without a unique V-gene family were excluded. A later analysis removed over 500 highly shared, low-generation-probability nucleotide sequences to deal with suspected cross-contamination and a sequencing artifact. A later analysis calculated a clonal expansion index for each public chain from normalized within-repertoire ranks of inferred template counts. In a later analysis, generation probabilities were computed with a VDJ recombination model fitted to out-of-frame rearrangements, and the resulting probabilities were checked against IGoR. A later analysis scored TCR-TCR, TCR-HLA and TCR-CMV co-occurrence with hypergeometric tests, applying a repertoire-size bias correction to TCR pairs. A later analysis estimated false discovery rates by permuting HLA or CMV assignments 20 times. In a later analysis, co-occurring TCRs were grouped using DBSCAN, and TCRdist sequence similarity was added for clustering within HLA-allele-positive subsets. Repertoires with fewer than 30,000 or more than 120,000 public chains were left out of co-occurrence clustering, as were about five repertoires with anomalous nucleotide sharing. Entries here come from immuneACCESS through TCRdb and include only in-frame sequences with V and J called. Some clones fail to appear in such tables; in the studies checked, an unresolved V gene covers under half of the shortfall, and the cause of the remainder is unknown. That table supplies the V and J calls and clone size; D and trimming were determined from the DNA. This sample lists under 200,000 clones; around 62% were detected once. The ten largest make up just under 3% of the sample.

The paper's findings and limits, for the study overall: A total of about 150 TCR beta chains were listed by the study as associated with cytomegalovirus. A later genetic analysis reported fewer N-insertions in productive TCRs among donors in an Asian-associated ancestry cluster than the roughly 720-donor mean. A further reported finding was that TCR beta sequences accurately predicted the HLA-A and HLA-B alleles for most subjects in the first cohort. The 87-base-pair reads could not distinguish some IMGT-functional V segments, including TRBV6-2 and TRBV6-3, so those segments were excluded. The earlier analysis of about 600 of the donors excluded approximately 17 rarely observed V segments, including chromosome 9 orphons, because counts were too low. In an earlier analysis of over 550 of the donors, most TCR beta V segments were observed in productive rearrangements about 87% or about 30% of the time, broadly matching IMGT annotations. Only TCR beta chains were sequenced in this cohort, and the absence of alpha or paired-chain data limited detectable features. Linkage disequilibrium might explain the correlated functional status among segregating V segments, but an unknown experimental factor could not be ruled out. Sequencing depth was assumed to be roughly uniform across donors in the presence/absence analyses, though that assumption may not hold. A later genetic analysis associated a missense DCLRE1C variant with V-gene and J-gene trimming of TCR beta chains, and an independent cohort replicated the association. A group of highly shared sequence variants was considered likely to be a technical artifact of the sequencing pipeline. Most TCR sequences were seen in very few donors, while some public TCRs were found in many individuals. According to the authors, the approach could potentially be generalized to other disease states and immunological phenotypes. In a later analysis, HLA-associated TCR beta chains showed more clonal expansion and lower generation probabilities than non-associated chains that were equally common. The only immune exposure information available for the cohort was CMV serostatus. Because HLA typing was unavailable for some donors at each locus, only the typed subset was used in association tests. In a later analysis, 16,951 TCR beta sequences were associated with specific HLA alleles at a false discovery rate of 0.05. Several of the top co-occurrence clusters appeared to be linked to parvovirus B19, influenza, CMV and Epstein-Barr virus, according to a later analysis. A few of the identified cytomegalovirus-associated TCR beta chains were confirmed in vitro to be specific for cytomegalovirus antigens. When HLA alleles, especially DR and DQ, strongly co-occurred, attributing TCR associations to individual alleles was difficult. In both the original and validation cohorts, the classifier was reported to diagnose cytomegalovirus status with high specificity and sensitivity. In a later analysis, the rate of TCR association differed among HLA loci, with DRB1 alleles having the most associated TCRs and HLA-C alleles having the fewest. Most CMV-associated TCR beta chains appeared to be HLA-restricted in a later analysis, and the HLA associations seemed to be driven largely by CMV exposure.

The sequenced sample consisted of PBMCs. The chain couples TRBV19 to TRBJ1-1; 9 bases in between match TRBD1. The receptor was isolated from a man aged 40-50 years in good health and CMV-seronegative. Here the CDR3 is given as CASSIWGQGGTEAFF. The sequence in DNA is TGTGCCAGTAGTATCTGGGGACAGGGAGGAACTGAAGCTTTCTTT.